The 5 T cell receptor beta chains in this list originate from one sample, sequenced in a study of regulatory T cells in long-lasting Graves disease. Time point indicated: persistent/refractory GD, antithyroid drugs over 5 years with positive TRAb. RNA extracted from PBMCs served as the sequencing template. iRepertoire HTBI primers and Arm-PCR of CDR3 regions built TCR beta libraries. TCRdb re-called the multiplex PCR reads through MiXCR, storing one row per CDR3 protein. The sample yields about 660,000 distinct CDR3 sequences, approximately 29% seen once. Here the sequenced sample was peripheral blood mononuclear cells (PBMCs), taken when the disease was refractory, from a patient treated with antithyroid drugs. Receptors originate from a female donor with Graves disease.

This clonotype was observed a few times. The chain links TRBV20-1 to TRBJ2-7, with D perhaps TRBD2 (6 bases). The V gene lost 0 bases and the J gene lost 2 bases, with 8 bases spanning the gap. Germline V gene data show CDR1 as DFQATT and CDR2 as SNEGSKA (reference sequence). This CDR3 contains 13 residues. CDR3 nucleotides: TGCAGTGCTAGAGATATAGCGGCCTACGAGCAGTACTTC. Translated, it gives CSARDIAAYEQYF.

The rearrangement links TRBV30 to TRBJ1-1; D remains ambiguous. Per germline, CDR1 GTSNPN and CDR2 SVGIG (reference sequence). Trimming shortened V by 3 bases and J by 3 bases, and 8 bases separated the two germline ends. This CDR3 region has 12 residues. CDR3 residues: CAWRDLDTEAFF. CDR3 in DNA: TGTGCCTGGAGAGACTTGGACACTGAAGCTTTCTTT.

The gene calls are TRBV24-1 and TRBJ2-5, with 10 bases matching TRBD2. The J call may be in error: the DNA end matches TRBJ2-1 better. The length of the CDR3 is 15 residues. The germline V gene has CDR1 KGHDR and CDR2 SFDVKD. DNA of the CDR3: TGTGCCACCCAAGCGAGCGGGAGGGCCTACAATGAGCAGTTCTTC. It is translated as CATQASGRAYNEQFF.

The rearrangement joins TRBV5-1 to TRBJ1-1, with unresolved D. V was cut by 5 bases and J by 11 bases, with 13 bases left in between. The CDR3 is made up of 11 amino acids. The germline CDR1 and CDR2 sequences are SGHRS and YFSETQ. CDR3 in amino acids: CASRSSGVAFF. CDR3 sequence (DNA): TGCGCCAGCAGGTCAAGCGGTGTGGCTTTCTTT.

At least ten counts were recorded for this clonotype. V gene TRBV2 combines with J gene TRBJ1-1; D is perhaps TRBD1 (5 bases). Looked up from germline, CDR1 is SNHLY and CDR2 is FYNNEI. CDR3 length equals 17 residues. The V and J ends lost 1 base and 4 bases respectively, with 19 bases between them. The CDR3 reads CASSEVAAGPLGTEAFF. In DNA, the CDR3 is TGTGCCAGCAGTGAAGTTGCGGCAGGGCCTTTGGGCACTGAAGCTTTCTTT.